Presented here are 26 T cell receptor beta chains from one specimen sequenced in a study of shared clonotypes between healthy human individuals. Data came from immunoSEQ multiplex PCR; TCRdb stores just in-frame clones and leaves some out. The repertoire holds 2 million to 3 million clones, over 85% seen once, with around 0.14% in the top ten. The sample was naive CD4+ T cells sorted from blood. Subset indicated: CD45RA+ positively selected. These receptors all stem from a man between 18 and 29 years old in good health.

CDR3 nucleotides: TGTGCCAGCAGCTCGGACCTGGAAAGTCAGCCCCAGCATTTT. Translated: CASSSDLESQPQHF. The genes are TRBV7-9 and TRBJ1-5; no definite D call. This CDR3 region has 14 residues. V lost 4 bases to trimming and J lost 6 bases, with 13 bases between them. Germline loops: CDR1 SEHNR, CDR2 FQNEAQ (reference sequence).

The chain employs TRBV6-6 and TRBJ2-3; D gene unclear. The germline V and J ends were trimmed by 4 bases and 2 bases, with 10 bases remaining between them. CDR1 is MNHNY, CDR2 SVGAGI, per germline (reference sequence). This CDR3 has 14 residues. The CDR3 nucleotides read TGTGCCAGCAGTTTCGGGTCAGCCACAGATACGCAGTATTTT. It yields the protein CASSFGSATDTQYF.

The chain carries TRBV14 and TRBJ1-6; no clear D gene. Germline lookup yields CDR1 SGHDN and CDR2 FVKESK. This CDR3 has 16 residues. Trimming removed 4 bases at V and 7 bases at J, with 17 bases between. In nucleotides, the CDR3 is TGTGCCAGCAGCCTTTCGTTCGGGGTTGGGAATTCACCCCTCCACTTT. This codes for CASSLSFGVGNSPLHF.

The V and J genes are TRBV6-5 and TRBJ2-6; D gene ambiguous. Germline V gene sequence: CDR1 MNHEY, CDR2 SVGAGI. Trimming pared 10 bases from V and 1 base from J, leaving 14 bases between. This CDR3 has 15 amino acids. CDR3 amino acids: CATSPWASGANVLTF. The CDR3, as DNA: TGTGCCACCTCCCCTTGGGCGTCTGGGGCCAACGTCCTGACTTTC.

CDR3 sequence: CASSFGGWYEAFF. The CDR3 coding sequence is TGTGCCAGCAGCTTCGGGGGCTGGTATGAAGCTTTCTTT. V and J are TRBV11-2 and TRBJ1-1; possible D gene TRBD1, 6 bases. Trimming pared 3 bases from V and 7 bases from J, leaving 12 bases between. This CDR3 has 13 residues. Germline V gene data show CDR1 as SGHAT and CDR2 as FQNNGV.

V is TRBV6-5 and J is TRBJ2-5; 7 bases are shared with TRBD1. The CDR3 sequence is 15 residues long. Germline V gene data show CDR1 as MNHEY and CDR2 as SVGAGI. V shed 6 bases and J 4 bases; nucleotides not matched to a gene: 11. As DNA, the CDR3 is TGTGCCAGCAGGAAAGACAGGGTATATGGAGAGACCCAGTACTTC. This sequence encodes CASRKDRVYGETQYF.

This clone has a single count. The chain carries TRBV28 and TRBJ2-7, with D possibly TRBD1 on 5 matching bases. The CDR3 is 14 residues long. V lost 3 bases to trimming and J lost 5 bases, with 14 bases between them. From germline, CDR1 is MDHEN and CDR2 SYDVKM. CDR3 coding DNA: TGTGCCAGCAGTTTCTCAGGGATCCCCCACGAGCAGTACTTC. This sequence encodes CASSFSGIPHEQYF.

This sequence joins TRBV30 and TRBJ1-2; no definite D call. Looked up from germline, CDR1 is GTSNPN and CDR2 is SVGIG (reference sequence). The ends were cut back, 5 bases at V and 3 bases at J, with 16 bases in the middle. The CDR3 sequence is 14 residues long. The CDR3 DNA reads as TGTGCCTGGGCGGCAAGGCCTAAGGACTATGGCTACACCTTC. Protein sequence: CAWAARPKDYGYTF.

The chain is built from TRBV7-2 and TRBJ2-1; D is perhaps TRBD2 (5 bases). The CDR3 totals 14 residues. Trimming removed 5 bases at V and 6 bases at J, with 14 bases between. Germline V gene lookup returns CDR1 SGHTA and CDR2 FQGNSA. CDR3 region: CASSLGVASNEQFF. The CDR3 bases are TGTGCCAGCAGCCTCGGGGTAGCTAGCAATGAGCAGTTCTTC.

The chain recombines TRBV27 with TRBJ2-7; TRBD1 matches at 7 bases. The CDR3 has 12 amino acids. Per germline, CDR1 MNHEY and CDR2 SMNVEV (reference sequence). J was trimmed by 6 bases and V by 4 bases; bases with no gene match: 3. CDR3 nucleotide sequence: TGTGCCAGCAGTTCGACAGGGAGCGAGCAGTACTTC. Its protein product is CASSSTGSEQYF.

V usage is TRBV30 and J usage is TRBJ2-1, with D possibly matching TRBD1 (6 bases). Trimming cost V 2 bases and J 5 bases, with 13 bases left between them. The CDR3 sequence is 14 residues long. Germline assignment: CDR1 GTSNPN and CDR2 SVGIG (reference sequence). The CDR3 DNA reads TGTGCCTGGAGTATCGGGACACCTCACAATGAGCAGTTCTTC. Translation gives CAWSIGTPHNEQFF.

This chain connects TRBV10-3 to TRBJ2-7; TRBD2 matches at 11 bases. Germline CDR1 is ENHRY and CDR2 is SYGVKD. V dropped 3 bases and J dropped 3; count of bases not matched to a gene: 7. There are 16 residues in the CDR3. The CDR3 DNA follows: TGTGCCATCAGTGATTTTTTTACTAGCGGGAGCTACGAGCAGTACTTC. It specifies CAISDFFTSGSYEQYF.

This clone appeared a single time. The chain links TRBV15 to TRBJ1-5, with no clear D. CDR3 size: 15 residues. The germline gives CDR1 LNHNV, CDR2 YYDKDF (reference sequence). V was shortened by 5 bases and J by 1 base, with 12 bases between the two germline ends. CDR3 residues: CATSWTTGSNQPQHF. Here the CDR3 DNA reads TGTGCCACCAGCTGGACTACTGGGAGCAATCAGCCCCAGCATTTT.

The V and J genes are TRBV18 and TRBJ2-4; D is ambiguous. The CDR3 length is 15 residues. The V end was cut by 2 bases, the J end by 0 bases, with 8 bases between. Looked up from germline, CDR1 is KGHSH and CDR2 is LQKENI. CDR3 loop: CASSPGVLAKNIQYF. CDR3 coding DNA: TGTGCCAGCTCACCAGGGGTTCTAGCCAAAAACATTCAGTACTTC.

The CDR3 here is CASTQEGAVNIQYF. The CDR3 region has the DNA TGTGCCAGCACCCAAGAGGGGGCCGTGAACATTCAGTACTTC. This sequence joins TRBV6-6 and TRBJ2-4; 7 nucleotides agree with TRBD1. Trimming took 7 bases from V and 7 from J; bases not matched to a gene: 10. The germline V gene encodes CDR1 MNHNY and CDR2 SVGAGI (reference sequence). This CDR3 is built from 14 residues.

The CDR3 here is CSVEELAGDIQYF. Written as DNA, the CDR3 is TGCAGCGTTGAAGAACTAGCGGGAGACATTCAGTACTTC. The chain joins TRBV29-1 to TRBJ2-4; 11 positions match TRBD2. The V gene end was trimmed by 0 bases and the J gene end by 8 bases; junction bases not matched to a gene: 0. CDR3 size: 13 residues. The V gene's germline CDR1 is SQVTM and CDR2 ANQGSEA.

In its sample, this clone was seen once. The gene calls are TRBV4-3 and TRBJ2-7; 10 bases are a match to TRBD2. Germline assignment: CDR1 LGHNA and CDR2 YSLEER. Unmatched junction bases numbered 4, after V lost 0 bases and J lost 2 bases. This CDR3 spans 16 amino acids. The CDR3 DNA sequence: TGCGCCAGCAGCCAAGAAGTAGCGGGGGGAACCTACGAGCAGTACTTC. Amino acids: CASSQEVAGGTYEQYF.

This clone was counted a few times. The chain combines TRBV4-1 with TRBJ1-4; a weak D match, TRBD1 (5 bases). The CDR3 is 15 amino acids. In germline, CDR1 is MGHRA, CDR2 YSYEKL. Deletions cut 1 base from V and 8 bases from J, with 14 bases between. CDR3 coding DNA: TGCGCCAGCAGCCAAGTTGGGGCGTCGTGGGAAAAACTGTTTTTT. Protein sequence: CASSQVGASWEKLFF.

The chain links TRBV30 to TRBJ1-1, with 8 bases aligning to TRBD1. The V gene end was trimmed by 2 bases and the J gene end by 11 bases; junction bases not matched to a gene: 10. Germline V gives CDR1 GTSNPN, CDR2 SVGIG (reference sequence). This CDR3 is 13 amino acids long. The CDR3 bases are TGTGCCTGGAGTAGGACAGGGTGGACTGGGGCTTTCTTT. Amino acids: CAWSRTGWTGAFF.

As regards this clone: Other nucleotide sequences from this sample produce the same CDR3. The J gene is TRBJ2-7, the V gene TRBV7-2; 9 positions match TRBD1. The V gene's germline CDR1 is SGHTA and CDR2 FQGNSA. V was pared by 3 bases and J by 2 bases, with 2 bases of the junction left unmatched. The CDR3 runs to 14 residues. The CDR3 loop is CASSFGTGPYEQYF. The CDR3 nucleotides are TGTGCCAGCAGCTTTGGGACAGGGCCCTACGAGCAGTACTTC.

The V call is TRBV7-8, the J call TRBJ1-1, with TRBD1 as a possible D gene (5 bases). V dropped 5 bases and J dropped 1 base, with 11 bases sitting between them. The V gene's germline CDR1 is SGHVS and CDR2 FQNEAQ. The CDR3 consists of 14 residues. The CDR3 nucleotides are TGTGCCAGCAGCGGCGGGACCCCGAACACTGAAGCTTTCTTT. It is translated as CASSGGTPNTEAFF.

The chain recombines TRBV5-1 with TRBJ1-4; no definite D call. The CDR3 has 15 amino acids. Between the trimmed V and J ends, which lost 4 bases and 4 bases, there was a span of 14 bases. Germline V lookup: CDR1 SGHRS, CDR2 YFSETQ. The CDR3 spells CASSPGRQDNEKLFF. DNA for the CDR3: TGCGCCAGCAGCCCGGGTCGGCAGGATAATGAAAAACTGTTTTTT.

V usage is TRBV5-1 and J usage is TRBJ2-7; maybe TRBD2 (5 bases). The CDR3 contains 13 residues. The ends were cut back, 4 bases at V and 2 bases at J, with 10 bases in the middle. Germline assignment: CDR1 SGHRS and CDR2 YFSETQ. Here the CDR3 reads CASSPGLTYEQYF. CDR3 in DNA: TGCGCCAGCAGCCCCGGACTGACCTACGAGCAGTACTTC.

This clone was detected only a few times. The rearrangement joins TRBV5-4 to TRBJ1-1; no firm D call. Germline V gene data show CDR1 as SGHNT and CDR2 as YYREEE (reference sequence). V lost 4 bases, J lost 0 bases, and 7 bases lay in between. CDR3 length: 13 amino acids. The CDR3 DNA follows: TGTGCCAGCAGCCTATTCATGAACACTGAAGCTTTCTTT. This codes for CASSLFMNTEAFF.

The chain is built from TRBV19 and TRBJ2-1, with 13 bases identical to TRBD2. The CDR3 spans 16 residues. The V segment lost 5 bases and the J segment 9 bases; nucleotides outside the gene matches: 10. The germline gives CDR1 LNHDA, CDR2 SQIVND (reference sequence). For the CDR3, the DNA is TGTGCCAGTAGTGTTACGACTAGCGGGGGGAGAGCTGAGCAGTTCTTC. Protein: CASSVTTSGGRAEQFF.

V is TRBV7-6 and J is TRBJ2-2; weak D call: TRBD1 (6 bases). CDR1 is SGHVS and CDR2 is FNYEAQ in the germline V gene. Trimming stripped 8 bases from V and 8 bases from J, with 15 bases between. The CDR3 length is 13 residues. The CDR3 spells CASGVGGLGELFF. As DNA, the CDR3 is TGTGCCAGCGGGGTAGGGGGTCTTGGGGAGCTGTTTTTT.